A single T cell receptor beta chain is shown here with its context. Antigen unknown. The sample comes from a study of cytomegalovirus exposure and HLA in healthy donors. Study at large: Within an early data release were 65 million to 90 million unique TCRs drawn from HLA-typed donors. Study findings and constraints: Both high specificity and high sensitivity reportedly marked the classifier's diagnosis of cytomegalovirus status.

Per germline, CDR1 KGHSH and CDR2 LQKENI. Trimming removed 1 base at V and 0 bases at J, with 10 bases between. CDR3 size: 16 residues. Use of 60 Vbeta and 13 Jbeta primers characterized the PCR. Assay used: immunoSEQ multiplex PCR; TCRdb lists only in-frame clones, some missing. The profile shows more than 110,000 clones, 73% of them singletons. The rearrangement links TRBV18 to TRBJ2-1; D is unclear. Sample: PBMCs. The receptor comes from a woman aged 40-49 years in good health and CMV-seronegative. This CDR3 is CASSPRAPYSYNEQFF. Written as DNA, the CDR3 is TGTGCCAGCTCACCACGGGCACCGTACTCCTACAATGAGCAGTTCTTC.